Listed below are T cell receptor beta chains from one sample, sequenced in a study of blood T cell repertoires in COVID-19. Sequencing used immunoSEQ multiplex PCR; TCRdb keeps in-frame clones, though not all of them. The table records a few hundred thousand clones, 88% of them present only once. Sequenced material: peripheral blood. The source is a woman aged 25 to 39 with COVID-19, enrolled during active disease. CDR3s include the opening cysteine and the closing phenylalanine or tryptophan. The D gene is left open where the match is weak. The listing skips clone size in some rows; elsewhere it reads once, few, many or a size class.

TRBJ1-6	TRBV9	-	-	CASRGGTVNSPLHF	TGTGCCAGCAGGGGGGGAACCGTAAATTCACCCCTCCACTTT
TRBJ2-3	TRBV7-9	-	-	CASSLLGLDTDTQYF	TGTGCCAGCAGCTTACTAGGCCTTGACACAGATACGCAGTATTTT
TRBJ2-1	TRBV4-2	-	-	CASSQGLFNEQFF	TGTGCCAGCAGCCAAGGGCTTTTCAATGAGCAGTTCTTC
TRBJ1-5	TRBV9	once	-	CASSVTGERARPQHF	TGTGCCAGCAGCGTCACTGGGGAGAGAGCTCGTCCCCAGCATTTT
TRBJ1-5	TRBV18	-	-	CASSPPAGGNQPQHF	TGTGCCAGCTCACCCCCAGCGGGGGGCAATCAGCCCCAGCATTTT
TRBJ1-2	TRBV3-1/TRBV3-2	-	TRBD1	CASSQDSGGLGYTF	TGTGCCAGCAGCCAAGATTCAGGGGGCCTTGGCTACACCTTC
TRBJ1-1	TRBV3-1/TRBV3-2	-	-	CASSQAAVNTEAFF	TGTGCCAGCAGCCAAGCTGCAGTGAACACTGAAGCTTTCTTT
TRBJ1-1	TRBV2	-	TRBD1	CASSEGQAFHTEAFF	TGTGCCAGCAGTGAGGGACAGGCGTTCCACACTGAAGCTTTCTTT
TRBJ1-5	TRBV28	-	-	CASTRDSNQPQHF	TGTGCCAGCACCAGGGATAGCAATCAGCCCCAGCATTTT
TRBJ1-6	TRBV6-5	-	TRBD1	CASGTGGWGSPLHF	TGTGCCAGCGGGACAGGGGGCTGGGGTTCACCCCTCCACTTT
TRBJ2-7	TRBV6-6	-	-	CASSPPFGEQYF	TGTGCCAGCAGTCCTCCCTTCGGCGAGCAGTACTTC
TRBJ2-5	TRBV5-6	-	TRBD2	CASSASGGTSQETQYF	TGTGCCAGCAGCGCAAGCGGGGGGACCTCCCAAGAGACCCAGTACTTC
TRBJ1-2	TRBV2	-	TRBD1	CASRDEQGYRSYTF	TGTGCCAGCAGGGATGAACAGGGGTATAGAAGCTACACCTTC
TRBJ2-1	TRBV7-8	-	-	CASSWGDAEQFF	TGTGCCAGCAGCTGGGGGGACGCTGAGCAGTTCTTC
TRBJ2-2	TRBV2	-	TRBD2	CASRGLAGDRMVTGELFF	TGTGCCAGCAGGGGACTAGCGGGGGATCGAATGGTAACCGGGGAGCTGTTTTTT
TRBJ1-2	TRBV25-1	-	-	CASSENTDSRGYTF	TGTGCCAGCAGCGAGAACACTGACAGTCGGGGCTACACCTTC
TRBJ1-2	TRBV27	-	-	CASSLGSKNYGYTF	TGTGCCAGCAGTTTGGGCAGCAAGAACTATGGCTACACCTTC
TRBJ1-1	TRBV10-3	-	TRBD1	CAISPDRGGEAFF	TGTGCCATCAGTCCAGACAGGGGTGGTGAAGCTTTCTTT
TRBJ1-5	TRBV18	-	TRBD1	CASSLGQENQPQHF	TGTGCCAGCTCACTAGGACAGGAAAATCAGCCCCAGCATTTT
TRBJ2-3	TRBV9	-	-	CASSAGGNENTQYF	TGTGCCAGCAGCGCAGGAGGGAATGAGAATACGCAGTATTTT
TRBJ2-2	TRBV2	-	-	CASKENVGTGELFF	TGTGCCAGCAAGGAGAACGTCGGCACCGGGGAGCTGTTTTTT
TRBJ2-6	TRBV19	-	-	CASSDSGANVLTF	TGTGCCAGCTCAGACTCTGGGGCCAACGTCCTGACTTTC
TRBJ2-3	TRBV2	-	-	CASSGGLDTQYF	TGTGCCAGCAGTGGGGGGCTAGATACGCAGTATTTT
TRBJ1-5	TRBV6-1	-	-	CASSELSVQPQHF	TGTGCCAGCAGTGAATTGTCCGTGCAGCCCCAGCATTTT
TRBJ1-5	TRBV6-5	few	-	CASSLVLGQPQHF	TGTGCCAGCAGTCTCGTACTTGGTCAGCCCCAGCATTTT
TRBJ2-1	TRBV7-9	-	TRBD2	CASRWGTSGYNEQFF	TGTGCCAGCAGGTGGGGGACTAGCGGATACAATGAGCAGTTCTTC
TRBJ1-2	TRBV4-2	-	-	CASSQEQGTNYGYTF	TGTGCCAGCAGCCAAGAGCAGGGCACTAACTATGGCTACACCTTC
TRBJ1-6	TRBV19	-	-	CASRTTDYNSPLHF	TGTGCCAGTAGAACGACAGATTATAATTCACCCCTCCACTTT
TRBJ1-2	TRBV10-3	-	-	CAIGTGSNLGTF	TGTGCCATCGGCACAGGATCTAACTTGGGCACCTTC
TRBJ1-1	TRBV6-5	-	-	CASREDRINTEAFF	TGTGCCAGCAGGGAGGACAGAATTAACACTGAAGCTTTCTTT
TRBJ2-7	TRBV7-9	-	-	CASSFGGGEQYF	TGTGCCAGCAGCTTCGGGGGAGGCGAGCAGTACTTC
TRBJ2-1	TRBV7-8	-	TRBD2	CASSLTSGGANEQFF	TGTGCCAGCAGCTTAACTAGCGGGGGGGCTAATGAGCAGTTCTTC
TRBJ1-3	TRBV11-3	-	-	CASSQTASGNTIYF	TGTGCCAGCAGCCAGACAGCTTCTGGAAACACCATATATTTT
TRBJ1-2	TRBV7-9	few	-	CASSQDTTYGYTF	TGTGCCAGCAGCCAGGACACGACCTATGGCTACACCTTC
TRBJ2-7	TRBV29-1	-	-	CSVDKSGQNADYEQYF	TGCAGCGTTGATAAGTCAGGGCAGAACGCGGACTACGAGCAGTACTTC
TRBJ2-5	TRBV15	-	TRBD2	CATSRDPGGQETQYF	TGTGCCACCAGCAGAGATCCGGGGGGCCAAGAGACCCAGTACTTC
TRBJ1-1	TRBV7-8	once	TRBD1	CASSSPQGANTEAFF	TGTGCCAGCAGCTCGCCTCAGGGGGCGAACACTGAAGCTTTCTTT
TRBJ2-2	TRBV11-3	once	TRBD1	CASRRTGVPGELFF	TGTGCCAGCCGGCGGACAGGGGTCCCCGGGGAGCTGTTTTTT
TRBJ1-3	TRBV19	once	-	CASNNPSRFSGNTIYF	TGTGCCAGTAACAATCCATCGAGGTTCTCTGGAAACACCATATATTTT
TRBJ2-1	TRBV12-3/TRBV12-4	-	-	CASSFGFLGEQFF	TGTGCCAGCAGTTTCGGGTTCCTCGGTGAGCAGTTCTTC
TRBJ2-5	TRBV6-2/TRBV6-3	-	-	CASSYPETQYF	TGTGCCAGCAGTTACCCGGAGACCCAGTACTTC
TRBJ2-1	TRBV4-1	-	TRBD2	CASSRDIAGGPYNEQFF	TGCGCCAGCAGCCGCGATATAGCGGGGGGGCCCTACAATGAGCAGTTCTTC
TRBJ2-5	TRBV5-1	-	-	CASRTAQTQYF	TGCGCCAGTAGGACAGCGCAGACCCAGTACTTC
TRBJ1-2	TRBV28	-	TRBD1	CASSPSSWTGGELVNYGYTF	TGTGCCAGCAGTCCGAGCTCTTGGACAGGGGGCGAGCTTGTAAACTATGGCTACACCTTC
TRBJ2-2	TRBV6-5	once	-	CASSSRDFLNTGELFF	TGTGCCAGCAGTTCCCGGGACTTTCTAAACACCGGGGAGCTGTTTTTT
TRBJ2-2	TRBV7-8	-	TRBD1	CASSLGQGVTGELFF	TGTGCCAGCAGCTTAGGGCAGGGGGTCACCGGGGAGCTGTTTTTT